Listed below are T cell receptor beta chains from one sample, sequenced in a study of blood T cell repertoires in COVID-19. Produced via immunoSEQ multiplex PCR; TCRdb's table is partial and in-frame only. Among approximately 500,000 clones listed, less than 90% were seen once. Sample: peripheral blood. These receptors were taken from a woman aged 45 to 65 with COVID-19, enrolled during active disease. Both conserved end residues are part of each CDR3. The D gene is left open where the match is weak. The size of a clone is reported for some rows only, either as once, few or many, or as a class for expanded clones.

CDR3 DNA: TGTGCCAGCAGCTTCTACAGGGAGTATGGTGAAGCTTTCTTT; CDR3 protein: CASSFYREYGEAFF; clone size: -; V gene: TRBV5-6; CDR3 length: 14; D gene: -; J gene: TRBJ1-1
CDR3 DNA: TGTGCCAGCAGCGGCCTCCCTAGCGGATACACAGATACGCAGTATTTT; CDR3 protein: CASSGLPSGYTDTQYF; clone size: -; V gene: TRBV13; CDR3 length: 16; D gene: TRBD2; J gene: TRBJ2-3
CDR3 DNA: TGCGCCAGCAGCCGGACCGGGTCGAGGGTGAAGAACACTGAAGCTTTCTTT; CDR3 protein: CASSRTGSRVKNTEAFF; clone size: -; V gene: TRBV10-2; CDR3 length: 17; D gene: -; J gene: TRBJ1-1
CDR3 DNA: TGTGCCAGCAGTGCACAGGGGAAACAGCCCCAGCATTTT; CDR3 protein: CASSAQGKQPQHF; clone size: -; V gene: TRBV12-3/TRBV12-4; CDR3 length: 13; D gene: TRBD1; J gene: TRBJ1-5
CDR3 DNA: TGCGCCAGCCGTGGGAGCGGGGGGCAGTATTTT; CDR3 protein: CASRGSGGQYF; clone size: -; V gene: TRBV10-2; CDR3 length: 11; D gene: TRBD2; J gene: TRBJ2-3
CDR3 DNA: TGTGCCAGCAGCTTAGTAGCCAGATCGAACACTGAAGCTTTCTTT; CDR3 protein: CASSLVARSNTEAFF; clone size: -; V gene: TRBV7-9; CDR3 length: 15; D gene: -; J gene: TRBJ1-1
CDR3 DNA: TGTGCCAGCAGTCAACAGGGCACTGAAGCTTTCTTT; CDR3 protein: CASSQQGTEAFF; clone size: -; V gene: TRBV27; CDR3 length: 12; D gene: -; J gene: TRBJ1-1
CDR3 DNA: TGCGCCAGCAGCCTCACGGGGGGAAGCTGGGGCTCTGGAAACACCATATATTTT; CDR3 protein: CASSLTGGSWGSGNTIYF; clone size: -; V gene: TRBV4-1; CDR3 length: 18; D gene: -; J gene: TRBJ1-3
CDR3 DNA: TGTGCCAGTAGTTCCTCCTTGGGGAGGGGGGTTTACAATGAGCAGTTCTTC; CDR3 protein: CASSSSLGRGVYNEQFF; clone size: -; V gene: TRBV19; CDR3 length: 17; D gene: -; J gene: TRBJ2-1
CDR3 DNA: TGTGCCAGCAGTTTTAGTGCCAGGGCAAACACGAACACTGAAGCTTTCTTT; CDR3 protein: CASSFSARANTNTEAFF; clone size: -; V gene: TRBV27; CDR3 length: 17; D gene: -; J gene: TRBJ1-1
CDR3 DNA: TGTGCCAGCAGCCGAAGACGGAGCCTGAATGAGCAGTTCTTC; CDR3 protein: CASSRRRSLNEQFF; clone size: once; V gene: TRBV3-1/TRBV3-2; CDR3 length: 14; D gene: -; J gene: TRBJ2-1
CDR3 DNA: TGTGCCAGCAGCTTAGCCCGGGACAGGACTCCCTACGAGCAGTACTTC; CDR3 protein: CASSLARDRTPYEQYF; clone size: -; V gene: TRBV11-2; CDR3 length: 16; D gene: TRBD1; J gene: TRBJ2-7
CDR3 DNA: TGTGCCAGTAGAATTTCGACAACCGGTATTGAAAAACTGTTTTTT; CDR3 protein: CASRISTTGIEKLFF; clone size: -; V gene: TRBV19; CDR3 length: 15; D gene: -; J gene: TRBJ1-4
CDR3 DNA: TGTGCCAGTAGCATCCAGAACACTGAAGCTTTCTTT; CDR3 protein: CASSIQNTEAFF; clone size: -; V gene: TRBV19; CDR3 length: 12; D gene: -; J gene: TRBJ1-1
CDR3 DNA: TGTGCCAGTAGTATAGTTAGACAGCCCCAGCATTTT; CDR3 protein: CASSIVRQPQHF; clone size: few; V gene: TRBV19; CDR3 length: 12; D gene: -; J gene: TRBJ1-5
CDR3 DNA: TGTGCCAGCAACCCACAGGGGGCGTCTGAAGCTTTCTTT; CDR3 protein: CASNPQGASEAFF; clone size: -; V gene: TRBV2; CDR3 length: 13; D gene: TRBD1; J gene: TRBJ1-1
CDR3 DNA: TGTGCCTGGGACTGGACAGGGGGCACTGAAGCTTTCTTT; CDR3 protein: CAWDWTGGTEAFF; clone size: -; V gene: TRBV30; CDR3 length: 13; D gene: TRBD1; J gene: TRBJ1-1